This T cell receptor (beta chain) was documented in a study of blood T cell repertoires in COVID-19. Study-wide background: Spain, Italy and the United States supplied samples that represented acute and convalescent COVID-19.

The CDR3 covers 13 residues. Germline CDR1 MRHNA, CDR2 SNTAGT. Trimming removed 3 bases at V and 8 bases at J, with 11 bases between. In the original processing: Reference gene primer amplification in the assay estimated nucleated cell counts. This table comes from immunoSEQ multiplex PCR, and its TCRdb copy is limited to in-frame clones, with some not included. V, J and clone size are those of that table, while D and trimming were read from the DNA. In the table there are about 290,000 clones, 75% to 90% of which are singletons. The sequenced material came from peripheral blood. This receptor was taken from a woman aged 30 to 39 with active or convalescent COVID-19. The rearrangement joins TRBV6-4 to TRBJ2-1; TRBD1 might be the D (6 bases). The CDR3 region has the DNA TGTGCCAGCAGTGAGGATGGGGGCGATGAGCAGTTCTTC. This translates into CASSEDGGDEQFF.